Below, one T cell receptor beta chain is given with its context. Autoimmune disease history or systemic immunosuppression excluded patients. The record originates from a study of OX40 agonist ivuxolimab in advanced cancers. The wider study: The dose-escalation group included hepatocellular carcinoma, melanoma, renal cell carcinoma and head and neck cancer.

Profiling relied on immunoSEQ multiplex PCR, and the TCRdb table lists in-frame clones only, not all of them. The sample has about 30,000 clones; just over 90% are singletons. This clonotype originated in an adult with an advanced solid tumor such as melanoma, head and neck, liver or kidney cancer. The sample in question was CD4+ or CD8+ T cells sorted from blood, obtained in a trial of the OX40 agonist ivuxolimab.

The CDR3 region is CASSLQGTAWAYNEQFF. The CDR3 bases are TGTGCCAGCAGCTTACAGGGGACCGCATGGGCCTACAATGAGCAGTTCTTC. The genes are TRBV11-2 and TRBJ2-1; a possible D gene is TRBD1 (6 bases). The CDR3 runs to 17 residues. The germline V gene has CDR1 SGHAT and CDR2 FQNNGV. V was cut by 2 bases and J by 2 bases, with 16 bases left in between.